This paragraph covers one T cell receptor (beta chain) sequence. Its antigen is unknown. This sample was taken from a study of shared clonotypes between healthy human individuals. Study-wide findings and caveats: Donor clonotype sharing was expected to depend on sequencing depth.

The method was immunoSEQ multiplex PCR; TCRdb's version includes in-frame clones alone and lacks a portion of them. The repertoire holds approximately 710,000 clones, with around 90% as singletons. The TCR originated in a man aged 18 to 29 in good health. Some clones in this sample may be carry-over from other donors' samples. Sequenced input: memory CD8+ T cells from PBMCs. The subset was: CD45RO+ cells pooled with CCR7-negative TemRA cells.

The DNA for the CDR3 is TGTGCCAGCAGTTTAACCCGACAGTACGAGCAGTACTTC. It encodes CASSLTRQYEQYF. The chain links TRBV28 to TRBJ2-7; maybe TRBD1 (5 bases). Deletions cut 2 bases from V and 4 bases from J, with 9 bases between. CDR3 length equals 13 residues. Germline values: CDR1 MDHEN, CDR2 SYDVKM.